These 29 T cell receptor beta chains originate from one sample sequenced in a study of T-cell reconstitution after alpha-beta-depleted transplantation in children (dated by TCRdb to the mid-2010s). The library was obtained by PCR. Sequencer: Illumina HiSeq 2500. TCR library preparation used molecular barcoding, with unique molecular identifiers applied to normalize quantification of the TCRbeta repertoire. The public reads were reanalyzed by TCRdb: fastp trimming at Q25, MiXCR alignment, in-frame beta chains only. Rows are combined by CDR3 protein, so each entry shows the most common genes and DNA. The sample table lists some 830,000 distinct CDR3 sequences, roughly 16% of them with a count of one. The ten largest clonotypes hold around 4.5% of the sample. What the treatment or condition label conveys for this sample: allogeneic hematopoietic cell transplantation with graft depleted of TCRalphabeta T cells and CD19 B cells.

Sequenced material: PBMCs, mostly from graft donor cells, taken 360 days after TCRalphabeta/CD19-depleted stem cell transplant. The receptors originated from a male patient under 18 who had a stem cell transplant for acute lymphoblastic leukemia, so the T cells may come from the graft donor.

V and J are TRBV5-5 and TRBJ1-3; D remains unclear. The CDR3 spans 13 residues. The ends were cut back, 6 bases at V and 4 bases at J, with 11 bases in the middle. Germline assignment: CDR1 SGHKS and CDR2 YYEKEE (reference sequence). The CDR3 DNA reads TGTGCCAGCAACTTTGACGGGGGAAACACCATATATTTT. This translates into CASNFDGGNTIYF.

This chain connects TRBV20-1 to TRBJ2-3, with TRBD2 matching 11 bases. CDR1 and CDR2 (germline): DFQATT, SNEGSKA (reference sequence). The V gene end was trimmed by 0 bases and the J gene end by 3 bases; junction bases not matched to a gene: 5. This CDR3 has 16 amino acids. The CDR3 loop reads CSARELAGERTDTQYF. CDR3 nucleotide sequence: TGCAGTGCTAGAGAACTAGCGGGAGAAAGGACAGATACGCAGTATTTT.

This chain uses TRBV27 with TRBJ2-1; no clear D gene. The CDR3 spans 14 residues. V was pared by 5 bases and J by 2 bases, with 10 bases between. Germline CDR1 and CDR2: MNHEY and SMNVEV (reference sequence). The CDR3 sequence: CASSPGRTYNEQFF. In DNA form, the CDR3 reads TGTGCCAGCAGTCCCGGACGGACCTACAATGAGCAGTTCTTC.

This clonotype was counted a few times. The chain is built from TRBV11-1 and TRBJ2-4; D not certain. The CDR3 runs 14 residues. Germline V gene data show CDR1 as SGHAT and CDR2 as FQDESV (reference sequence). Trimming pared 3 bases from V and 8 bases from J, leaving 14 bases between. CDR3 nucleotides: TGTGCCAGCAGCTTTAGAGCGCGGAAAGACATTCAGTACTTC. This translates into CASSFRARKDIQYF.

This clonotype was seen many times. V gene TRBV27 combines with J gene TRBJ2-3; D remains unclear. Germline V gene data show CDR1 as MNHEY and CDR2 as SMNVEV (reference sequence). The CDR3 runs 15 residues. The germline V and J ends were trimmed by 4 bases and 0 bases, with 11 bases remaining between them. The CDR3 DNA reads TGTGCCAGCAGTTCCTGGCCCCTAAGCACAGATACGCAGTATTTT. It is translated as CASSSWPLSTDTQYF.

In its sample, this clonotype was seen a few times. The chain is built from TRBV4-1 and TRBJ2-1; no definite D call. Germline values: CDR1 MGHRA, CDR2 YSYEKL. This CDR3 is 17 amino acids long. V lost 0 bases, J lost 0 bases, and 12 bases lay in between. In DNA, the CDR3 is TGCGCCAGCAGCCAAGATACCAGCGACCGCTCCTACAATGAGCAGTTCTTC. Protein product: CASSQDTSDRSYNEQFF.

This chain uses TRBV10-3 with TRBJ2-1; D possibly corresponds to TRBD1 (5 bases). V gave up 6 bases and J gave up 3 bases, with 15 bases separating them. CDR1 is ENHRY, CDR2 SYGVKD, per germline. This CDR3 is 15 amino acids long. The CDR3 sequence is CAISAGQAYYNEQFF. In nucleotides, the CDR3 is TGTGCCATCAGCGCTGGACAAGCTTACTACAATGAGCAGTTCTTC.

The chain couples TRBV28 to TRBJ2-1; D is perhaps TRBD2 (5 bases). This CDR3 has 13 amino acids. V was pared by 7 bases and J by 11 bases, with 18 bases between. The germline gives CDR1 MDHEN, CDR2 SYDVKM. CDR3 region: CASNPEARLKQFF. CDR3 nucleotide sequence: TGTGCCAGCAATCCGGAGGCCCGGTTAAAGCAGTTCTTC. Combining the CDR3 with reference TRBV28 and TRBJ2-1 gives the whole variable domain DVKVTQSSRYLVKRTGEKVFLECVQDMDHENMFWYRQDPGLGLRLIYFSYDVKMKEKGDIPEGYSVSREKKERFSLILESASTNQTSMYLCASNPEARLKQFFGPGTRLTVL.

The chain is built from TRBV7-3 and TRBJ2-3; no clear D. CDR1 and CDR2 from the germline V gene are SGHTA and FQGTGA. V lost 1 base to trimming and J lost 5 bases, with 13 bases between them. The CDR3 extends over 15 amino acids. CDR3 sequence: CASSLNGVVGDTQYF. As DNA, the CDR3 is TGTGCCAGCAGCTTAAATGGGGTAGTTGGAGATACGCAGTATTTT.

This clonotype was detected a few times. This chain's CDR3 is CASSLNAGGPTDEQFF. The CDR3 DNA reads as TGTGCCAGCAGCTTAAATGCGGGAGGGCCTACCGATGAGCAGTTCTTC. The chain is built from TRBV7-3 and TRBJ2-1; 9 bases match TRBD2. CDR1 SGHTA and CDR2 FQGTGA come from the germline V gene. V shed 1 base, J shed 8 bases, and the junction held 9 bases outside the gene matches. This CDR3 contains 16 residues.

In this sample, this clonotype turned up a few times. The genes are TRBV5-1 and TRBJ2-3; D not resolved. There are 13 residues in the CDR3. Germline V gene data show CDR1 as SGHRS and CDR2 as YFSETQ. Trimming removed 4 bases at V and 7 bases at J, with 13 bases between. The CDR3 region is CASSTRAANTQYF. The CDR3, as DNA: TGCGCCAGCAGCACCCGGGCCGCCAATACGCAGTATTTT.

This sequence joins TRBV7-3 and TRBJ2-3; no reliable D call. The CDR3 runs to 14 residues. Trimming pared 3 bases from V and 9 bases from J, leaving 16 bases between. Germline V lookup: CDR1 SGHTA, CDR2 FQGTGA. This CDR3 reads CASSLEGILGTQYF. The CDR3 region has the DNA TGTGCCAGCAGCTTGGAAGGGATTCTGGGCACGCAGTATTTT. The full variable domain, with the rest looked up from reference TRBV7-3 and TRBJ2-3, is GAGVSQTPSNKVTEKGKYVELRCDPISGHTALYWYRQSLGQGPEFLIYFQGTGAADDSGLPNDRFFAVRPEGSVSTLKIQRTERGDSAVYLCASSLEGILGTQYFGPGTRLTVL.

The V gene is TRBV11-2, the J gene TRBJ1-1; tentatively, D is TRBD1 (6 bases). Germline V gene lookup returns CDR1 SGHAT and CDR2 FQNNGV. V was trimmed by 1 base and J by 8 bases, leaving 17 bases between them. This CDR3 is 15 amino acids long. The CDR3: CASSLVTGMSLEAFF. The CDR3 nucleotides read TGTGCCAGCAGCTTAGTTACAGGGATGAGCCTCGAAGCTTTCTTT.

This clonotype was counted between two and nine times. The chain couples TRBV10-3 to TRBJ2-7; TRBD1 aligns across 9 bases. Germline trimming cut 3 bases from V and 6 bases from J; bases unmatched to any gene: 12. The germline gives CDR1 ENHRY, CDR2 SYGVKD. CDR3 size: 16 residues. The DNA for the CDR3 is TGTGCCATCAGTGAATCTCCGGGACAGGGAGTGAGCGAGCAGTACTTC. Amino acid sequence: CAISESPGQGVSEQYF.

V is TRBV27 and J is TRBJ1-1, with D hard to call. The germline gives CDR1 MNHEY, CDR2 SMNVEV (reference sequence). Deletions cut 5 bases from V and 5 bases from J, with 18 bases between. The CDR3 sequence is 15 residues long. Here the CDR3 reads CASSAFRGYNTEAFF. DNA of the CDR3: TGTGCCAGCAGTGCTTTTAGAGGGTATAATACTGAAGCTTTCTTT.

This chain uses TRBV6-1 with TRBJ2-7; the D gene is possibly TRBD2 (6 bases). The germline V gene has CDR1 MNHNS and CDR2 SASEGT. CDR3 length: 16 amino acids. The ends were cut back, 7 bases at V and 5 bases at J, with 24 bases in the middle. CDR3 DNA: TGTGCCAGCACCCAAGGGTCTAGCGCCTCCGGGGACGAGCAGTACTTC. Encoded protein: CASTQGSSASGDEQYF.

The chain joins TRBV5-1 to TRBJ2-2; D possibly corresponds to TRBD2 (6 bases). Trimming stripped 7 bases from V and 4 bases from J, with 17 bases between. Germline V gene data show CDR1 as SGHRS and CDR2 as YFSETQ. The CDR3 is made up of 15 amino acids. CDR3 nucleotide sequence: TGCGCCAGCTTTATGGAGGGCTGGAGCACCGGGGAGCTGTTTTTT. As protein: CASFMEGWSTGELFF.

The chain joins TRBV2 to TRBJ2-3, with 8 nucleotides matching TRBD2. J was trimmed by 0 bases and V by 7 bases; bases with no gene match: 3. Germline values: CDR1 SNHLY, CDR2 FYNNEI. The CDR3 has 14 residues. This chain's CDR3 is CASKRETSTDTQYF. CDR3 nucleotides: TGTGCCAGCAAGCGGGAGACTAGCACAGATACGCAGTATTTT.

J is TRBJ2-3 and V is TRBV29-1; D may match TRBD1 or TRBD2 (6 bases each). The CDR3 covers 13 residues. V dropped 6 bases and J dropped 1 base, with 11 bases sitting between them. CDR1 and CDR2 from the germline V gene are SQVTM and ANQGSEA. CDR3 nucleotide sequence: TGCAGCGTACATAGGGGGGGCACAGATACGCAGTATTTT. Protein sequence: CSVHRGGTDTQYF.

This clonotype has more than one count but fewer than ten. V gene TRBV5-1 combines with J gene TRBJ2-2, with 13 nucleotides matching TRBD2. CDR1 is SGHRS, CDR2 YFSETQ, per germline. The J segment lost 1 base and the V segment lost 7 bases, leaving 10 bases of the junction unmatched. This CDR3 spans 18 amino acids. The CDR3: CASRGTSGTGLNTGELFF. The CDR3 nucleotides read TGCGCCAGCCGGGGGACTAGCGGGACCGGGTTGAACACCGGGGAGCTGTTTTTT.

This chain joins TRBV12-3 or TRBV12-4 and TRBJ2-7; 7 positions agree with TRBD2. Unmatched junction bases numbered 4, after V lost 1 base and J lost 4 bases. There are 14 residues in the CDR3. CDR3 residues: CASSLGTRLYEQYF. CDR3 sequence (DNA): TGTGCCAGCAGTTTAGGGACTAGGCTTTACGAGCAGTACTTC.

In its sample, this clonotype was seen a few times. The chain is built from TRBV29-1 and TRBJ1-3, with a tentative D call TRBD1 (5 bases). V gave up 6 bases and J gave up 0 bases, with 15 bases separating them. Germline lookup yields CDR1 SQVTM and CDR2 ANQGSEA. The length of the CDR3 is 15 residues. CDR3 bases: TGCAGCGTAGAATTTGCCGACAGCTCTGGAAACACCATATATTTT. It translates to CSVEFADSSGNTIYF. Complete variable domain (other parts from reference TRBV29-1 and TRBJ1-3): SAVISQKPSRDICQRGTSLTIQCQVDSQVTMMFWYRQQPGQSLTLIATANQGSEATYESGFVIDKFPISRPNLTFSTLTVSNMSPEDSSIYLCSVEFADSSGNTIYFGEGSWLTVV.

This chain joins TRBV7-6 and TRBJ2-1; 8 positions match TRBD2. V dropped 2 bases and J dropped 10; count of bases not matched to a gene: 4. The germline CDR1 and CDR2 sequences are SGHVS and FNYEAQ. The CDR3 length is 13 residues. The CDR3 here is CASSLKAGGEQFF. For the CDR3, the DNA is TGTGCCAGCAGCTTAAAGGCGGGGGGCGAGCAGTTCTTC.

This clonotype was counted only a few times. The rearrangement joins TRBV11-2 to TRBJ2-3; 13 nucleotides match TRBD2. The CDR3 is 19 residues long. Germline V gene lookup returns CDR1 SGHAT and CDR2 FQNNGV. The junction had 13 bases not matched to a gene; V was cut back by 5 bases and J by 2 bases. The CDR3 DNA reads TGTGCCAGCAGCGGACCGGGACTAGCGGGACTGGGTTTCACAGATACGCAGTATTTT. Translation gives CASSGPGLAGLGFTDTQYF.

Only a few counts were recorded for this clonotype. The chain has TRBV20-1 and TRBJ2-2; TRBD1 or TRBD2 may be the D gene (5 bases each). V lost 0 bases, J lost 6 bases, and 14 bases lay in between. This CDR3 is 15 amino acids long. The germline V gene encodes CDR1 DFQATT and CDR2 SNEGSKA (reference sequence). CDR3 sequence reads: CSAREGDPWSGELFF. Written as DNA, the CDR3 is TGCAGTGCTAGAGAGGGGGACCCTTGGTCCGGGGAGCTGTTTTTT.

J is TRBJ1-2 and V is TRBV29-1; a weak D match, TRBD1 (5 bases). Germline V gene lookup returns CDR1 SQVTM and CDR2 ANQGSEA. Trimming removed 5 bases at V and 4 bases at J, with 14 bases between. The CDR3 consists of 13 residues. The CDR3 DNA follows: TGCAGCGTTCCAGGGAACACCCCCTATGGCTACACCTTC. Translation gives CSVPGNTPYGYTF.

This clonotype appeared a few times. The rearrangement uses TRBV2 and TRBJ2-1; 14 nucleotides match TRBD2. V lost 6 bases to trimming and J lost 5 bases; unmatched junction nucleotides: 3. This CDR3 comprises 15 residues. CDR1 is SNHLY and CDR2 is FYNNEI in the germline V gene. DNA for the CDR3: TGTGCCAGCAGCGAGGGACTAGCGGGAGACAATGAGCAGTTCTTC. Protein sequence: CASSEGLAGDNEQFF.

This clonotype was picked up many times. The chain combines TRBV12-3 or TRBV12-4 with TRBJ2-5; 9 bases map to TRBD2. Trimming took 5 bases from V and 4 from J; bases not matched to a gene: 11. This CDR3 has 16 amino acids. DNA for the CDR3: TGTGCCAGCAGTACCAGACTAGCGGTCGCCGGAGAGACCCAGTACTTC. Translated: CASSTRLAVAGETQYF.

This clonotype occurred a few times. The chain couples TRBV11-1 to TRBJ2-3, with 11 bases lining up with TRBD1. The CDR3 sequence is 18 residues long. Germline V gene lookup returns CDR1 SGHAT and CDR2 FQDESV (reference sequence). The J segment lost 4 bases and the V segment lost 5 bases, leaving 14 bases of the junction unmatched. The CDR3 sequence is CASSPGQGADFLADTQYF. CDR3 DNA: TGTGCCAGCAGCCCCGGACAGGGGGCCGATTTTTTAGCAGATACGCAGTATTTT.